This T cell receptor (beta chain) appears in the sequencing data of a study of cytomegalovirus exposure and HLA in healthy donors. The V gene lost 5 bases and the J gene lost 6 bases, with 12 bases spanning the gap. The length of the CDR3 is 13 residues. Per the germline V gene, CDR1 is MNHEY and CDR2 is SMNVEV (reference sequence). Repertoires were generated with immunoSEQ multiplex PCR, while TCRdb's copy carries only in-frame clones and drops some. The data contain over 250,000 clones, roughly 85% of them seen just once; the ten biggest clones take up 0.95% to 1.1%. The origin of this receptor is a woman aged 18-35 years in good health and CMV-seronegative. The material sequenced was PBMCs. The chain has TRBV27 and TRBJ2-3; tentative D call: TRBD1 (6 bases). CDR3 protein: CASSQGTPDTQYF. CDR3 coding DNA: TGTGCCAGCAGTCAGGGGACACCCGATACGCAGTATTTT.